This TCR beta chain was profiled in a study of blood T cell repertoires in COVID-19. Across the whole study: COVID-19 samples from acute and convalescent phases originated in the United States, Italy and Spain.

As processed by the authors: Reference gene primer amplification gave estimated nucleated cell counts. Using immunoSEQ multiplex PCR, the repertoire was profiled, and TCRdb retains in-frame clones only, with some absent. Clone size and V and J calls were adopted from that table, with D and trimming inferred from the DNA. The table includes around 450,000 clones, roughly 90% detected once. Germline CDR1 and CDR2: SGHRS and YFSETQ. V was trimmed by 7 bases and J by 5 bases, leaving 18 bases between them. The CDR3 is 14 amino acids. Researchers sorted participants into cohorts using their self-reported clinical history. The study counted Cohort 3 donors as recovered given two negative PCRs, clearance, or symptom resolution.

The chain uses TRBV5-1 and TRBJ2-5, with D perhaps TRBD2 (5 bases). Material for sequencing was PBMCs or T cells enriched from blood (not recorded which). The receptor was derived from a woman aged 18-35 years who had recovered from COVID-19. The CDR3, as DNA: TGCGCCAGCCGTAGGGCCAGCGGCCAGGAGACCCAGTACTTC. Translating gives CASRRASGQETQYF.